The sequence of this T cell receptor beta chain was determined in a study of T cells in Graves' hyperthyroidism and ophthalmopathy. The CDR3 has 15 amino acids. Germline-derived CDR1 and CDR2 are MNHNS and SASEGT. J lost 4 bases, V lost 7 bases, and 11 bases had no gene match. TCR beta CDR3 region amplification was performed from RNA transcripts. The primer set for the first-round RT-PCR of the TCR CDR3 was HTBI. MiXCR, applied by TCRdb to the multiplex PCR reads, yields one record per CDR3 protein. The data show around 300,000 distinct CDR3 sequences, approximately 13% seen once. There are many counts of this clonotype.

V and J are TRBV6-1 and TRBJ1-1; 8 nucleotides line up with TRBD1. The sample was blood. The clonotype originates from a woman in her 30s with Graves' hyperthyroidism. The CDR3 spells CASNQIQGVFTEAFF. The CDR3 bases are TGTGCCAGCAATCAAATACAGGGGGTTTTCACTGAAGCTTTCTTT.